Presented here are 28 T cell receptor beta chains from one specimen sequenced in a study of blood T cell repertoires in COVID-19. The protocol was immunoSEQ multiplex PCR, while the TCRdb copy is restricted to in-frame clones and leaves out a portion. The sample yields 350,000 or so clones, around 90% seen once. The sequencing sample was made of peripheral blood. These receptors were obtained from a young man with active or convalescent COVID-19.

The CDR3 DNA follows: TGTGCCAGCAGCTACAGGGACGGCACTGAAGCTTTCTTT. Translated: CASSYRDGTEAFF. V is TRBV5-4 and J is TRBJ1-1, with a possible D match to TRBD1 (6 bases). From germline, CDR1 is SGHNT and CDR2 YYREEE (reference sequence). The V gene lost 3 bases and the J gene lost 4 bases, with 10 bases spanning the gap. The length of the CDR3 is 13 residues.

This sequence joins TRBV18 and TRBJ2-7; maybe TRBD2 (6 bases). Germline V gives CDR1 KGHSH, CDR2 LQKENI. Trimming shortened V by 6 bases and J by 1 base, and 13 bases separated the two germline ends. The CDR3 is 14 residues long. As DNA, the CDR3 is TGTGCCAGCTCCCCGGGACGGGGGTCCTACGAGCAGTACTTC. Protein product: CASSPGRGSYEQYF.

This sequence joins TRBV2 and TRBJ2-3; 8 bases fit TRBD2. The CDR3 has 14 residues. The junction had 7 bases not matched to a gene; V was cut back by 6 bases and J by 5 bases. The germline gives CDR1 SNHLY, CDR2 FYNNEI. The chain's CDR3 is CASRQREFGDTQYF. The CDR3 DNA sequence: TGTGCCAGCAGACAGCGGGAGTTTGGAGATACGCAGTATTTT.

This clone has only one observation. The chain's CDR3 is CASSGGVQETQYF. CDR3 coding DNA: TGTGCCAGCAGTGGAGGAGTCCAAGAGACCCAGTACTTC. This sequence joins TRBV2 and TRBJ2-5; no clear D. This CDR3 has 13 residues. Germline assignment: CDR1 SNHLY and CDR2 FYNNEI. V lost 4 bases to trimming and J lost 1 base, with 7 bases between them.

The gene calls are TRBV28 and TRBJ1-5; tentatively, D is TRBD1 (6 bases). There are 16 residues in the CDR3. Looked up from germline, CDR1 is MDHEN and CDR2 is SYDVKM. Trimming removed 1 base at V and 3 bases at J, with 13 bases between. Written as DNA, the CDR3 is TGTGCCAGCAGTTTATATCACAGGGCAAACAATCAGCCCCAGCATTTT. Its translation: CASSLYHRANNQPQHF.

The chain uses TRBV27 and TRBJ2-1, with a possible D match to TRBD2 (7 bases). Germline CDR1 MNHEY, CDR2 SMNVEV (reference sequence). The V and J ends lost 7 bases and 2 bases respectively, with 18 bases between them. The CDR3 runs to 16 residues. In DNA, the CDR3 is TGTGCCAGCACCAAAGGGGGGGGAACCACCTACAATGAGCAGTTCTTC. Encoded protein: CASTKGGGTTYNEQFF.

This clone was counted once. The chain is built from TRBV20-1 and TRBJ1-2; a weak D match, TRBD1 (6 bases). Germline loops: CDR1 DFQATT, CDR2 SNEGSKA (reference sequence). The V gene lost 7 bases and the J gene lost 3 bases, with 9 bases spanning the gap. The CDR3 is 11 amino acids. The CDR3 DNA follows: TGCAGTGTGGCAGGGGACTATGGCTACACCTTC. Translating gives CSVAGDYGYTF.

The CDR3 is CASSPPLPTYNEQFF. The CDR3 DNA reads as TGTGCCAGCAGCCCCCCACTACCAACTTACAATGAGCAGTTCTTC. V usage is TRBV7-2 and J usage is TRBJ2-1; D is uncertain. Trimming shortened V by 5 bases and J by 4 bases, and 15 bases separated the two germline ends. From germline, CDR1 is SGHTA and CDR2 FQGNSA. The CDR3 is made up of 15 amino acids.

The chain couples TRBV6-5 to TRBJ1-5, with D perhaps TRBD1 (6 bases). Trimming left V 2 bases short and J 2 bases short, with 10 bases between. The germline CDR1 and CDR2 sequences are MNHEY and SVGAGI. This CDR3 has 15 residues. CDR3 residues: CASSYGGAGNQPQHF. Written as DNA, the CDR3 is TGTGCCAGCAGTTACGGGGGGGCAGGCAATCAGCCCCAGCATTTT.

On this clone: The sample holds other DNA sequences that translate to the same CDR3. V and J are TRBV29-1 and TRBJ2-7; D is uncertain. There are 12 residues in the CDR3. CDR1 SQVTM and CDR2 ANQGSEA come from the germline V gene. Trimming removed 3 bases at V and 3 bases at J, with 9 bases between. CDR3 sequence reads: CSVESRDYEQYF. CDR3 nucleotides: TGCAGCGTTGAGAGTCGTGACTACGAGCAGTACTTC.

The J gene is TRBJ2-3, the V gene TRBV5-5; D possibly corresponds to TRBD1 (5 bases). V lost 2 bases, J lost 0 bases, and 10 bases lay in between. The CDR3 loop spans 15 amino acids. The V gene's germline CDR1 is SGHKS and CDR2 YYEKEE (reference sequence). The CDR3 DNA follows: TGTGCCAGCAGCTTATCGACAGCAAGCACAGATACGCAGTATTTT. It translates to CASSLSTASTDTQYF.

The chain uses TRBV12-3 or TRBV12-4 and TRBJ1-5; maybe TRBD1 (5 bases). The CDR3 runs to 12 residues. The V gene lost 4 bases and the J gene lost 7 bases, with 8 bases spanning the gap. CDR3 in DNA: TGTGCCAGCAGTTCGGGGGACCAGCCCCAGCATTTT. Amino acid sequence: CASSSGDQPQHF.

The rearrangement links TRBV6-6 to TRBJ1-1; D perhaps matches TRBD1 (5 bases). Germline V CDR1 and CDR2: MNHNY, SVGAGI (reference sequence). V shed 2 bases and J shed 4 bases, with 11 bases lying between them. CDR3 length: 14 amino acids. The CDR3 nucleotides read TGTGCCAGCAGTTACGCGGGGGTCGGCACTGAAGCTTTCTTT. Its translation: CASSYAGVGTEAFF.

The rearrangement uses TRBV5-6 and TRBJ2-1, with 9 bases lining up with TRBD2. CDR3 length: 16 residues. The V gene end was trimmed by 2 bases and the J gene end by 0 bases; junction bases not matched to a gene: 3. Germline V gives CDR1 SGHDT, CDR2 YYEEEE. The CDR3 loop reads CASSFSAGGSYNEQFF. The CDR3, as DNA: TGTGCCAGCAGCTTCTCAGCGGGAGGCTCCTACAATGAGCAGTTCTTC.

The genes are TRBV29-1 and TRBJ1-2, with a tentative D call TRBD1 (6 bases). Germline V lookup: CDR1 SQVTM, CDR2 ANQGSEA. Deletions cut 2 bases from V and 5 bases from J, with 6 bases between. This CDR3 has 11 amino acids. CDR3 residues: CSVERGYGYTF. DNA for the CDR3: TGCAGCGTTGAAAGGGGGTATGGCTACACCTTC.

This chain connects TRBV7-3 to TRBJ2-3; 10 positions agree with TRBD2. The CDR3 has 14 residues. CDR1 and CDR2 from the germline V gene are SGHTA and FQGTGA. The J segment lost 4 bases and the V segment lost 4 bases, leaving 2 bases of the junction unmatched. In DNA form, the CDR3 reads TGTGCCAGCAGCTCTAGCGGGGGCCCAGATACGCAGTATTTT. As protein: CASSSSGGPDTQYF. The full variable domain, its missing parts supplied by reference TRBV7-3 and TRBJ2-3, is GAGVSQTPSNKVTEKGKYVELRCDPISGHTALYWYRQSLGQGPEFLIYFQGTGAADDSGLPNDRFFAVRPEGSVSTLKIQRTERGDSAVYLCASSSSGGPDTQYFGPGTRLTVL.

CDR3 sequence reads: CASSSGTVGAGETQYF. The CDR3 DNA sequence: TGTGCCAGCAGCTCAGGAACGGTGGGGGCAGGGGAGACCCAGTACTTC. This rearrangement joins TRBV7-3 to TRBJ2-5; a possible D gene is TRBD1 (6 bases). Trimming took off 4 bases at V and 5 bases at J, with 20 bases between the two ends. This CDR3 region has 16 residues. Germline V CDR1 and CDR2: SGHTA, FQGTGA.

The V call is TRBV7-2, the J call TRBJ1-2; D unclear. The CDR3 loop spans 14 amino acids. Trimming shortened V by 5 bases and J by 1 base, and 11 bases separated the two germline ends. Germline CDR1 is SGHTA and CDR2 is FQGNSA. The CDR3 nucleotides are TGTGCCAGCAGCCCGGCGGGGATTAACTATGGCTACACCTTC. It is translated as CASSPAGINYGYTF.

V usage is TRBV11-2 and J usage is TRBJ1-2, with 10 bases that match TRBD1. The CDR3 runs 14 residues. Trimming cost V 6 bases and J 4 bases; bases outside gene matches: 5. Germline V gene data show CDR1 as SGHAT and CDR2 as FQNNGV. The CDR3 bases are TGTGCCAGCAGACGACAGGGGGCTAGCTATGGCTACACCTTC. It yields the protein CASRRQGASYGYTF. Variable domain in full (rest from reference TRBV11-2 and TRBJ1-2): EAGVAQSPRYKIIEKRQSVAFWCNPISGHATLYWYQQILGQGPKLLIQFQNNGVVDDSQLPKDRFSAERLKGVDSTLKIQPAKLEDSAVYLCASRRQGASYGYTFGSGTRLTVV.

The chain has TRBV4-1 and TRBJ2-1; weak D call: TRBD1 (6 bases). This CDR3 contains 16 residues. From germline, CDR1 is MGHRA and CDR2 YSYEKL. Trimming took 3 bases from V and 8 from J, leaving 20 bases between them. CDR3 in amino acids: CASSHPDAGVMDEQFF. CDR3 nucleotides: TGCGCCAGCAGCCATCCCGACGCAGGGGTAATGGATGAGCAGTTCTTC.

In DNA, the CDR3 is TGCGCCAGCAGCCAAGAGAGAGGGGCAGGGGAAGGACATGGCTACACCTTC. It translates to CASSQERGAGEGHGYTF. The genes are TRBV4-3 and TRBJ1-2; D might be TRBD1 (6 bases). V was trimmed by 0 bases and J by 6 bases, leaving 20 bases between them. Looked up from germline, CDR1 is LGHNA and CDR2 is YSLEER. CDR3 length: 17 amino acids.

The V gene is TRBV9, the J gene TRBJ2-5; 9 nucleotides agree with TRBD2. The ends lost 4 bases at V and 4 bases at J; junction bases unmatched: 5. Germline V CDR1 and CDR2: SGDLS, YYNGEE. This CDR3 contains 14 residues. In DNA, the CDR3 is TGTGCCAGCAGCCTGAGCGGGGGGCCAGAGACCCAGTACTTC. Translated, it gives CASSLSGGPETQYF.

This clone came up many times. The rearrangement joins TRBV6-4 to TRBJ2-3; 8 nucleotides agree with TRBD1. Looked up from germline, CDR1 is MRHNA and CDR2 is SNTAGT. V shed 6 bases, J shed 4 bases, and the junction held 9 bases outside the gene matches. The CDR3 runs to 15 residues. This CDR3 is CASRPMAGGPDTQYF. In DNA form, the CDR3 reads TGTGCCAGCAGACCTATGGCAGGGGGCCCAGATACGCAGTATTTT.

This sequence joins TRBV5-7 and TRBJ2-3; 9 bases agree with TRBD1. Being an ORF, TRBV5-7 has a function that is uncertain. This CDR3 spans 19 amino acids. J gave up 2 bases and V 0 bases, and 13 bases lay outside the gene matches. The CDR3 region has the DNA TGTGCCAGCAGCTTGGGTACAGGGGGCACCAATCACTTCACAGATACGCAGTATTTT. Its translation: CASSLGTGGTNHFTDTQYF.

The rearrangement links TRBV11-2 to TRBJ2-5; weak D call: TRBD2 (5 bases). The CDR3 spans 13 residues. The V end was cut by 4 bases, the J end by 4 bases, with 10 bases between. The germline gives CDR1 SGHAT, CDR2 FQNNGV. The DNA for the CDR3 is TGTGCCAGCAGCTACGGGGTCCGAGAGACCCAGTACTTC. Protein product: CASSYGVRETQYF.

The rearrangement uses TRBV28 and TRBJ1-5; 8 bases match TRBD1. Germline V gene sequence: CDR1 MDHEN, CDR2 SYDVKM. The V and J ends lost 6 bases and 1 base, in that order; junction bases with no gene match: 5. The CDR3 spans 15 residues. CDR3 region: CASRPTGGSNQPQHF. The CDR3 nucleotides are TGTGCCAGCAGGCCAACAGGGGGGAGCAATCAGCCCCAGCATTTT.

V gene TRBV27 combines with J gene TRBJ1-1, with 10 bases aligning to TRBD1. Germline V lookup: CDR1 MNHEY, CDR2 SMNVEV (reference sequence). Trimming removed 2 bases from V and 7 bases from J; junction bases left unmatched: 10. This CDR3 has 16 amino acids. CDR3 amino acids: CASSLGATGGWVEAFF. In DNA, the CDR3 is TGTGCCAGCAGTTTAGGGGCGACAGGGGGCTGGGTTGAAGCTTTCTTT.

The J gene is TRBJ1-1, the V gene TRBV9; 7 bases map to TRBD1. The length of the CDR3 is 14 residues. Germline assignment: CDR1 SGDLS and CDR2 YYNGEE. The V and J ends lost 2 bases and 3 bases, in that order; junction bases with no gene match: 4. The CDR3 reads CASSVYRGDTEAFF. The CDR3 bases are TGTGCCAGCAGCGTTTACAGGGGAGACACTGAAGCTTTCTTT.